This T cell receptor beta chain was captured by sequencing in a study of T cell responses to AZD1222 COVID-19 vaccine (dated by TCRdb to the early 2020s). Regarding the research as a whole: A total of around 240 trial participants underwent TCR sequencing, of whom under 220 had received two doses of AZD1222 and approximately 26 had received two doses of the MenACWY control vaccine. Trial participants were enrolled by age into subgroups of 18-55, 56-69 and 70-plus years, and around 150, 29 and 61 TCR-sequenced participants, respectively, were included in these subgroups.

The sample's time point label, in plain terms: baseline before first vaccination. The sample's treatment or condition label is to be understood as: meningococcal conjugate vaccine given as trial control. Vaccinee samples were obtained from the UK trials COV001 and COV002, which included a single-blind randomized controlled phase 2/3 trial of AZD1222 (ChAdOx1 nCoV-19) in healthy adults. For TCRbeta chain sequencing, PBMC samples were collected from trial participants at day 0 and at day 28 after the second dose. The CDR3 regions of human TCRbeta chains were subjected to immunosequencing. The authors processed their data as follows. Repertoire TCRs were checked for matches against a reference library of SARS-CoV-2-specific TCRs that had been generated using the MIRA antigen-specificity platform. Breadth was defined as the fraction of unique TCRs that were SARS-CoV-2-associated. Depth was defined as the fraction of total T cells that were SARS-CoV-2-associated. Using the MIRA data, every spike-specific TCR was mapped to the spike region that the TCR reacted to and assigned to either a CD4 or a CD8 class. Log10-transformed breadth and depth values were compared by one-way ANOVA with Sidak's multiple comparisons tests. TCRdb took over this immuneACCESS table, retaining in-frame rearrangements with V and J assigned. Such tables are incomplete; in checked studies, under half of the missing clones stem from an unresolved V gene, and the remainder is unexplained. The V and J calls and the clone size are those of that table, but D and trimming were determined from the DNA. This sample is represented by under 85,000 clones; over 75% of them were singletons. Approximately 4.7% of the sample is held by the ten biggest clonotypes.

Summary of the overall study and its limitations: Spike-specific TCR breadth and depth rose significantly after two AZD1222 doses compared with day 0 and with MenACWY recipients. Nearly half of unique spike-specific TCRs reportedly recognized epitopes outside regions mutated in the B.1.351 and B.1.1.7 variants. Most participants were white British and females outnumbered males, and the authors suggested that clonal diversity may have been underestimated. Vaccine-associated CD4 TCRs spanned the whole spike protein, with dominant responses in regions 160-218 and 743-854. Because no samples from the day 14 peak response were available, repertoires could be characterized only after the peak T cell response. The 56-69-year group was small, and its depth increase did not reach significance, likely because of low power. Conclusions about previously exposed vaccinees are limited because only 5 or 6 AZD1222 recipients were SARS-CoV-2 seropositive at baseline.

V ends up 5 bases short and J 10 bases short, with an unmatched junction base count of 13. The CDR3 runs 15 residues from the cysteine to the phenylalanine. Here the CDR3 DNA is all that survives: 45 bases in frame from base 1. The germline V gene (reference sequence) supplies CDR1 MNHEY and CDR2 SMNVEV. A remark on this clone: Which antigen it targets is not known. No base qualities exist here, and no much larger clone lies one base off it.

This sequence originates from an adult in good health. The sample consisted of peripheral blood, taken on day 0 of MenACWY control vaccination. Recombination connected TRBV27 to TRBJ1-1; the junction holds 10 bases that match TRBD1. The CDR3 is CASSPRDRGSLGAFF. Here is the DNA: TGTGCCAGCAGTCCCAGGGACAGGGGTTCGCTAGGAGCTTTCTTT.